Below, 21 T cell receptor beta chains from the same sample are listed, as sequenced in a study of PD-L1 blockade in urothelial cancer. Noted time point: peripheral blood 6 weeks after treatment start. TCRdb's copy holds only in-frame clones and misses some; the assay was immunoSEQ multiplex PCR. In the table there are 25,000 to 35,000 clones, approximately 80% of which are singletons. Sequenced here: PBMCs, sampled around atezolizumab (anti-PD-L1) treatment. The receptors come from a man aged 70 or older with urothelial cancer.

The gene calls are TRBV7-6 and TRBJ2-3; 7 bases align to TRBD2. The CDR3 contains 15 residues. V was pared by 4 bases and J by 0 bases, with 4 bases of the junction left unmatched. Germline lookup yields CDR1 SGHVS and CDR2 FNYEAQ. CDR3 sequence: CASSSRGGSTDTQYF. The CDR3 DNA follows: TGTGCCAGCAGCTCGAGGGGAGGGAGCACAGATACGCAGTATTTT.

The rearrangement joins TRBV12-5 to TRBJ1-5, with 7 bases that match TRBD1. Germline CDR1 reads LGHNT; CDR2 reads FRNRAP. The J segment lost 6 bases and the V segment lost 6 bases, leaving 8 bases of the junction unmatched. The CDR3 covers 14 residues. The CDR3 DNA sequence: TGTGCTAGTGGCCTATCGACAGGGCCTCAGCCCCAGCATTTT. It translates to CASGLSTGPQPQHF.

The gene calls are TRBV7-8 and TRBJ1-5, with 9 bases aligning to TRBD1. J gave up 3 bases and V 5 bases, and 5 bases lay outside the gene matches. Germline CDR1 is SGHVS and CDR2 is FQNEAQ. This CDR3 comprises 15 residues. The CDR3 DNA reads as TGTGCCAGCAGCCGGGACAGGGTGAACAATCAGCCCCAGCATTTT. Protein sequence: CASSRDRVNNQPQHF. The full variable domain, its missing parts supplied by reference TRBV7-8 and TRBJ1-5, is GAGVSQSPRYKVAKRGQDVALRCDPISGHVSLFWYQQALGQGPEFLTYFQNEAQLDKSGLPSDRFFAERPEGSVSTLKIQRTQQEDSAVYLCASSRDRVNNQPQHFGDGTRLSIL.

This clone was seen once. The rearrangement joins TRBV28 to TRBJ2-7; 9 bases are shared with TRBD1. The V gene end was trimmed by 7 bases and the J gene end by 6 bases; junction bases not matched to a gene: 4. This CDR3 has 12 residues. Germline lookup yields CDR1 MDHEN and CDR2 SYDVKM. The CDR3 nucleotides are TGTGCCAGCACCCGGACAGGGGCCGAGCAGTACTTC. Amino acid sequence: CASTRTGAEQYF.

The rearrangement links TRBV18 to TRBJ2-6; 8 positions match TRBD1. V shed 5 bases, J shed 0 bases, and the junction held 21 bases outside the gene matches. Germline CDR1 KGHSH, CDR2 LQKENI. The CDR3 runs to 22 residues. This chain's CDR3 is CASSMGQGAPRFLSSGANVLTF. The CDR3 DNA is TGTGCCAGCTCAATGGGGCAGGGGGCGCCCCGCTTCCTTAGCTCTGGGGCCAACGTCCTGACTTTC. Combining the CDR3 with reference TRBV18 and TRBJ2-6 gives the whole variable domain NAGVMQNPRHLVRRRGQEARLRCSPMKGHSHVYWYRQLPEEGLKFMVYLQKENIIDESGMPKERFSAEFPKEGPSILRIQQVVRGDSAAYFCASSMGQGAPRFLSSGANVLTFGAGSRLTVL.

The J gene is TRBJ2-1, the V gene TRBV11-3, with 9 bases that match TRBD2. This CDR3 spans 14 amino acids. Germline loops: CDR1 SGHNT, CDR2 YENEEA. V trimming: 6 bases; J trimming: 6 bases; junction bases outside the gene matches: 6. This chain's CDR3 is CASSPGLASNEQFF. DNA for the CDR3: TGTGCCAGCAGTCCGGGACTAGCATCCAATGAGCAGTTCTTC.

The V and J genes are TRBV11-1 and TRBJ2-5, with D perhaps TRBD1 (5 bases). Trimming stripped 5 bases from V and 4 bases from J, with 11 bases between. Germline-derived CDR1 and CDR2 are SGHAT and FQDESV (reference sequence). The CDR3 extends over 13 amino acids. CDR3: CASSPGLLETQYF. The CDR3 DNA follows: TGTGCCAGCAGCCCAGGGTTATTAGAGACCCAGTACTTC.

The CDR3 region has the DNA TGTGCCAGTAGTATGACGGGACTAGCGGTACCCTACGAGCAGTACTTC. It yields the protein CASSMTGLAVPYEQYF. V usage is TRBV19 and J usage is TRBJ2-7; the match to TRBD2 covers 11 bases. Germline loops: CDR1 LNHDA, CDR2 SQIVND (reference sequence). The CDR3 has 16 amino acids. Trimming took 3 bases from V and 2 from J; bases not matched to a gene: 6.

The gene calls are TRBV6-6 and TRBJ1-4, with 8 bases matching TRBD1. The CDR3 spans 14 residues. CDR1 is MNHNY and CDR2 is SVGAGI in the germline V gene (reference sequence). V gave up 4 bases and J gave up 8 bases; unmatched junction bases: 6. DNA for the CDR3: TGTGCCAGCAGTTCCGGACAGGGCGGGGAAAAACTGTTTTTT. It yields the protein CASSSGQGGEKLFF.

This chain uses TRBV10-3 with TRBJ1-1; TRBD1 is a possible D gene (5 bases). V lost 3 bases and J 5 bases, leaving 19 bases between the germline ends. Germline loops: CDR1 ENHRY, CDR2 SYGVKD. CDR3 length equals 16 residues. The CDR3 spells CAISDVIGTFSTEAFF. CDR3 DNA: TGTGCCATCAGTGATGTGATCGGGACTTTTAGTACTGAAGCTTTCTTT.

This clone was observed once. This chain uses TRBV7-8 with TRBJ2-3; 8 nucleotides match TRBD2. The CDR3 has 15 amino acids. V shed 4 bases, J shed 0 bases, and the junction held 3 bases outside the gene matches. Germline values: CDR1 SGHVS, CDR2 FQNEAQ. The CDR3 nucleotides are TGTGCCAGCAGCTCGGGGGGGAGTAGCACAGATACGCAGTATTTT. Residues: CASSSGGSSTDTQYF.

The chain's CDR3 is CASVKRGTDTQYF. CDR3 in DNA: TGTGCCAGCGTTAAGCGGGGCACAGATACGCAGTATTTT. V gene TRBV27 combines with J gene TRBJ2-3, with D possibly matching TRBD2 (6 bases). CDR1 and CDR2 (germline): MNHEY, SMNVEV (reference sequence). The V end lost 8 bases, the J end lost 1 base, and 10 bases lay between the germline ends. CDR3 length: 13 amino acids.

The gene calls are TRBV6-1 and TRBJ1-5; D gene ambiguous. The CDR3 consists of 14 residues. Germline CDR1 MNHNS, CDR2 SASEGT. The V end was cut by 7 bases, the J end by 0 bases, with 10 bases between. The CDR3 region is CASKQTSSNQPQHF. The CDR3 DNA reads TGTGCCAGCAAGCAGACAAGTAGCAATCAGCCCCAGCATTTT.

This chain links TRBV7-2 with TRBJ2-7; D possibly corresponds to TRBD1 (5 bases). Germline CDR1 and CDR2: SGHTA and FQGNSA. The CDR3 has 15 residues. V was clipped by 5 bases and J by 3 bases, with 17 bases between them. CDR3 sequence: CASSHWTTTNYEQYF. The CDR3 nucleotides read TGTGCCAGCAGCCACTGGACAACTACCAACTACGAGCAGTACTTC.

The gene calls are TRBV7-2 and TRBJ2-3; tentative D call: TRBD2 (5 bases). Germline V CDR1 and CDR2: SGHTA, FQGNSA. Between the trimmed V and J ends, which lost 1 base and 5 bases, there was a span of 13 bases. The CDR3 loop spans 15 amino acids. DNA for the CDR3: TGTGCCAGCAGCTTAGAGGCTAGCACCATAGATACGCAGTATTTT. Protein sequence: CASSLEASTIDTQYF.

V and J are TRBV11-2 and TRBJ1-1, with D hard to call. The CDR3 contains 13 residues. Germline CDR1 SGHAT, CDR2 FQNNGV. Deletions cut 8 bases from V and 5 bases from J, with 15 bases between. CDR3: CASGADLGTEAFF. Written as DNA, the CDR3 is TGTGCCAGCGGCGCCGATCTAGGTACTGAAGCTTTCTTT.

The V and J genes are TRBV19 and TRBJ1-4; 9 bases line up with TRBD1. The CDR3 spans 14 residues. After removal of 6 bases from V and 6 bases from J, the junction contained 5 bases not matched to a gene. Germline V lookup: CDR1 LNHDA, CDR2 SQIVND (reference sequence). The CDR3 nucleotides are TGTGCCAGTAGCCCACGGGACAGGGATGAAAAACTGTTTTTT. Translating gives CASSPRDRDEKLFF.

The chain carries TRBV6-5 and TRBJ2-2; TRBD2 matches at 8 bases. J gave up 0 bases and V 7 bases, and 4 bases lay outside the gene matches. Per the germline V gene, CDR1 is MNHEY and CDR2 is SVGAGI. The length of the CDR3 is 15 residues. The CDR3 DNA sequence: TGTGCCAGCACCTTAGCGGGGACGAACACCGGGGAGCTGTTTTTT. Translated: CASTLAGTNTGELFF.

The chain is built from TRBV7-9 and TRBJ2-7; 9 bases align to TRBD1. The CDR3 sequence is 15 residues long. Unmatched junction bases numbered 8, after V lost 4 bases and J lost 4 bases. Germline V CDR1 and CDR2: SEHNR, FQNEAQ (reference sequence). CDR3 sequence: CASSSPGQGVYEQYF. The CDR3 DNA sequence: TGTGCCAGCAGCTCACCGGGACAGGGTGTTTACGAGCAGTACTTC.

The V and J genes are TRBV28 and TRBJ1-2, with D unclear. CDR3 length equals 12 residues. With 6 bases removed from V and 4 bases from J, the gap between germline ends came to 9 bases. Germline V gene lookup returns CDR1 MDHEN and CDR2 SYDVKM. The CDR3 DNA reads as TGTGCCAGCAGCTCAGTTTCCTATGGCTACACCTTC. Translating gives CASSSVSYGYTF.

J is TRBJ2-1 and V is TRBV2, with D possibly TRBD2 on 5 matching bases. CDR1 is SNHLY, CDR2 FYNNEI, per germline. V dropped 6 bases and J dropped 5 bases, with 8 bases sitting between them. The CDR3 has 12 residues. The CDR3 coding sequence is TGTGCCAGCAGGCGGGCCCACAATGAGCAGTTCTTC. It yields the protein CASRRAHNEQFF.